This paragraph reports one T cell receptor beta chain. Antigen specificity is unknown. The sample is drawn from a study of Ad26.COV2.S vaccination and SARS-CoV-2 variants. Findings of the study overall: Responses of spike-specific T cells (both CD8+ and CD4+) reportedly showed substantial breadth after vaccination.

Profiling relied on immunoSEQ multiplex PCR, and the TCRdb table lists in-frame clones only, not all of them. This table holds roughly 390,000 clones, roughly nine tenths found once. Documented treatment: over 15 received Ad26.COV2.S at low or high dose, single or two shots; several received placebo; per-sample allocation not given. All samples were drawn on day 63, counting from the first vaccine or placebo injection. An adult aged 18-55 years in Boston served as the donor. Vaccination used an Ad26 vector expressing Wuhan-strain SARS-CoV-2 spike. The sample consisted of peripheral blood, taken in a trial of Ad26.COV2.S vaccine versus placebo. The receptor's source is a person between 18 and 59 years old who received the Ad26.COV2.S COVID-19 vaccine or a placebo.

CDR3 DNA: TGCGCCAGCAGCTTGCTGGGGAGGAACTATGGCTACACCTTC. Protein sequence: CASSLLGRNYGYTF. The chain recombines TRBV5-1 with TRBJ1-2; D is unresolved. The V gene lost 1 base and the J gene lost 2 bases, with 9 bases spanning the gap. The CDR3 is made up of 14 amino acids. Germline V CDR1 and CDR2: SGHRS, YFSETQ.